Listed here are 26 T cell receptor beta chains from one sample, sequenced in a study of control samples from healthy donors and cancer patients. The repertoire was sequenced with immunoSEQ multiplex PCR; TCRdb's copy has only in-frame clones and lacks some. The sample lists approximately 170,000 clones; about 93% were seen once. Source material: blood. The source is a woman between 25 and 40 years old in good health.

The J gene is TRBJ2-1, the V gene TRBV4-1; no definite D call. CDR3 length: 14 amino acids. In germline, CDR1 is MGHRA, CDR2 YSYEKL. The V and J ends lost 0 bases and 6 bases respectively, with 9 bases between them. The CDR3 loop is CASSQDVPTNEQFF. The CDR3 DNA follows: TGCGCCAGCAGCCAAGATGTCCCTACCAATGAGCAGTTCTTC.

The gene calls are TRBV4-3 and TRBJ2-2, with a possible D match to TRBD2 (5 bases). Trimming stripped 0 bases from V and 4 bases from J, with 15 bases between. This CDR3 is built from 17 residues. Germline V CDR1 and CDR2: LGHNA, YSLEER. CDR3 loop: CASSQDRGIGITGELFF. The CDR3 DNA sequence: TGCGCCAGCAGCCAAGATCGAGGCATCGGGATCACCGGGGAGCTGTTTTTT.

The chain recombines TRBV19 with TRBJ1-6, with TRBD1 identical over 8 bases. There are 16 residues in the CDR3. CDR1 and CDR2 from the germline V gene are LNHDA and SQIVND (reference sequence). With V trimmed by 3 bases and J by 6 bases, 7 bases remained unmatched. CDR3 region: CASSIDRGVGNSPLHF. The CDR3, as DNA: TGTGCCAGTAGTATTGACAGGGGTGTTGGTAATTCACCCCTCCACTTT.

The CDR3 sequence: CASSQDVVTGTIDRQTQYF. The CDR3, as DNA: TGTGCCAGCAGCCAAGATGTAGTAACGGGGACTATCGACCGCCAGACCCAGTACTTC. The V and J genes are TRBV3-1 (or the pseudogene TRBV3-2) and TRBJ2-5, with TRBD2 matching over 7 bases. Trimming at V came to 0 bases and at J to 6 bases, leaving 19 bases not matched to a gene. The germline V gene has CDR1 LGHDT and CDR2 YNNKEL (reference sequence). CDR3 length: 19 amino acids.

The chain couples TRBV24-1 to TRBJ2-1; 13 bases fit TRBD2. Germline V gene lookup returns CDR1 KGHDR and CDR2 SFDVKD. The CDR3 contains 17 residues. Germline trimming cut 4 bases from V and 8 bases from J; bases unmatched to any gene: 10. The CDR3 reads CATSDPATSGRRYEQFF. CDR3 nucleotides: TGTGCCACCAGTGACCCCGCGACTAGCGGGAGGAGATATGAGCAGTTCTTC.

The J gene is TRBJ2-1, the V gene TRBV18; 9 bases are shared with TRBD1. Germline-derived CDR1 and CDR2 are KGHSH and LQKENI. V trimming: 3 bases; J trimming: 6 bases; junction bases outside the gene matches: 0. This CDR3 comprises 13 residues. CDR3 in amino acids: CASSPDRGNEQFF. The CDR3 DNA sequence: TGTGCCAGCTCACCGGACAGGGGCAATGAGCAGTTCTTC.

The rearrangement joins TRBV27 to TRBJ1-6, with D possibly matching TRBD1 (5 bases). The length of the CDR3 is 14 residues. V was trimmed by 6 bases and J by 7 bases, leaving 13 bases between them. Germline V gene data show CDR1 as MNHEY and CDR2 as SMNVEV (reference sequence). CDR3 nucleotides: TGTGCCAGCAGATCGTTCGGGGGGAATTCACCCCTCCACTTT. It translates to CASRSFGGNSPLHF.

This chain links TRBV6-5 with TRBJ2-1; the D gene is possibly TRBD1 (6 bases). V lost 8 bases, J lost 6 bases, and 11 bases lay in between. The V gene's germline CDR1 is MNHEY and CDR2 SVGAGI. This CDR3 region has 12 residues. The CDR3 nucleotides read TGTGCCAGCTCCTTCAGGGGCAATGAGCAGTTCTTC. It specifies CASSFRGNEQFF.

The rearrangement joins TRBV5-1 to TRBJ1-1, with 8 bases lining up with TRBD1. Trimming cost V 4 bases and J 1 base; bases outside gene matches: 6. The germline V gene has CDR1 SGHRS and CDR2 YFSETQ. This CDR3 spans 15 amino acids. The chain's CDR3 is CASSTAGTGNTEAFF. Written as DNA, the CDR3 is TGCGCCAGCAGCACCGCCGGGACAGGGAACACTGAAGCTTTCTTT.

The J gene is TRBJ2-6, the V gene TRBV28, with unresolved D. V gave up 3 bases and J gave up 2 bases, with 20 bases separating them. The CDR3 has 19 amino acids. Germline V gives CDR1 MDHEN, CDR2 SYDVKM. The CDR3 region has the DNA TGTGCCAGCAGTTTTGTGTGGGGTCTTTATAGTGCTGGGGCCAACGTCCTGACTTTC. It yields the protein CASSFVWGLYSAGANVLTF. Drawing the rest from reference TRBV28 and TRBJ2-6, the complete variable domain is DVKVTQSSRYLVKRTGEKVFLECVQDMDHENMFWYRQDPGLGLRLIYFSYDVKMKEKGDIPEGYSVSREKKERFSLILESASTNQTSMYLCASSFVWGLYSAGANVLTFGAGSRLTVL.

This chain joins TRBV5-1 and TRBJ2-1; 7 bases agree with TRBD2. CDR1 and CDR2 from the germline V gene are SGHRS and YFSETQ. After removal of 2 bases from V and 2 bases from J, the junction contained 4 bases not matched to a gene. The CDR3 length is 15 residues. DNA of the CDR3: TGCGCCAGCAGCTTCTTTAGCGGGCCCTACAATGAGCAGTTCTTC. This gives the protein CASSFFSGPYNEQFF.

The chain carries TRBV6-6 and TRBJ1-1; D might be TRBD1 (5 bases). Trimming took 4 bases from V and 8 from J, leaving 11 bases between them. Per germline, CDR1 MNHNY and CDR2 SVGAGI (reference sequence). The CDR3 runs to 12 residues. The CDR3 DNA reads TGTGCCAGCAGTTCCGAGGGGTGGGAAGCTTTCTTT. This encodes CASSSEGWEAFF.

The chain employs TRBV6-6 and TRBJ1-1; D ambiguous. The CDR3 covers 12 residues. Germline V gives CDR1 MNHNY, CDR2 SVGAGI (reference sequence). V gave up 11 bases and J gave up 4 bases, with 14 bases separating them. The CDR3 DNA follows: TGTGCCGTTAAAGCGGTGGGCACTGAAGCTTTCTTT. This codes for CAVKAVGTEAFF.

The chain is built from TRBV19 and TRBJ2-2; possibly TRBD2 for D (6 bases). The CDR3 is 14 amino acids. Trimming shortened V by 4 bases and J by 4 bases, and 10 bases separated the two germline ends. CDR1 LNHDA and CDR2 SQIVND come from the germline V gene (reference sequence). CDR3 in amino acids: CASSTGTPTGELFF. For the CDR3, the DNA is TGTGCCAGTAGTACCGGGACTCCCACCGGGGAGCTGTTTTTT.

V gene TRBV18 combines with J gene TRBJ2-7, with D perhaps matching TRBD1 (6 bases). V was pared by 4 bases and J by 1 base, with 8 bases between. Germline lookup yields CDR1 KGHSH and CDR2 LQKENI. This CDR3 comprises 13 residues. Written as DNA, the CDR3 is TGTGCCAGCTCACGGACAGAGTCCTACGAGCAGTACTTC. It translates to CASSRTESYEQYF.

The V gene is TRBV30, the J gene TRBJ1-1; 8 bases map to TRBD1. The germline gives CDR1 GTSNPN, CDR2 SVGIG (reference sequence). Trimming removed 0 bases from V and 4 bases from J; junction bases left unmatched: 4. The CDR3 contains 14 residues. The CDR3 reads CAWSVGTGITEAFF. The CDR3 DNA reads TGTGCCTGGAGTGTTGGGACAGGAATCACTGAAGCTTTCTTT.

The chain joins TRBV3-1 (or the pseudogene TRBV3-2) to TRBJ2-7, with 8 bases fitting TRBD2. There are 16 residues in the CDR3. Trimming took 4 bases from V and 1 from J; bases not matched to a gene: 9. Germline CDR1 is LGHDT and CDR2 is YNNKEL (reference sequence). The CDR3 bases are TGTGCCAGCAGCCGCCGGGGGGGCAAGGGATCCTACGAGCAGTACTTC. It specifies CASSRRGGKGSYEQYF.

V gene TRBV30 combines with J gene TRBJ1-3; D is ambiguous. The CDR3 length is 15 residues. With 0 bases removed from V and 0 bases from J, the gap between germline ends came to 9 bases. From germline, CDR1 is GTSNPN and CDR2 SVGIG (reference sequence). The CDR3, as DNA: TGTGCCTGGAGTGTCCGCCTGAGCTCTGGAAACACCATATATTTT. Its translation: CAWSVRLSSGNTIYF.

V is TRBV5-1 and J is TRBJ2-1, with 9 positions matching TRBD2. Trimming removed 0 bases from V and 6 bases from J; junction bases left unmatched: 7. This CDR3 has 16 residues. Germline V gene sequence: CDR1 SGHRS, CDR2 YFSETQ. CDR3 in amino acids: CASSLVISGSSNEQFF. In nucleotides, the CDR3 is TGCGCCAGCAGCTTGGTTATTAGCGGGAGTTCCAATGAGCAGTTCTTC.

This chain links TRBV7-2 with TRBJ1-5; D may be TRBD1 (6 bases). The CDR3 loop spans 14 amino acids. Trimming left V 5 bases short and J 5 bases short, with 13 bases between. CDR1 is SGHTA, CDR2 FQGNSA, per germline. In DNA, the CDR3 is TGTGCCAGCAGCCCTCGAGGGGGGGATCAGCCCCAGCATTTT. This gives the protein CASSPRGGDQPQHF.

V and J are TRBV3-1 (or the pseudogene TRBV3-2) and TRBJ2-4, with 12 nucleotides matching TRBD2. The germline V gene has CDR1 LGHDT and CDR2 YNNKEL (reference sequence). V lost 1 base, J lost 5 bases, and 15 bases stayed unmatched. CDR3 size: 20 residues. CDR3 sequence (DNA): TGTGCCAGCAGCCAAGGACTAGCGGGAGTTAACGGCTTACCGGAAAACATTCAGTACTTC. It translates to CASSQGLAGVNGLPENIQYF.

The V call is TRBV28, the J call TRBJ1-4; 10 bases fit TRBD1. This CDR3 has 15 amino acids. The V gene's germline CDR1 is MDHEN and CDR2 SYDVKM. The V segment lost 5 bases and the J segment 6 bases; nucleotides outside the gene matches: 6. CDR3 in amino acids: CASSERQGAYEKLFF. The CDR3 DNA sequence: TGTGCCAGCAGTGAGAGACAGGGGGCGTATGAAAAACTGTTTTTT.

This clone was seen only once. The V and J genes are TRBV19 and TRBJ2-4; 8 bases fit TRBD1. Per germline, CDR1 LNHDA and CDR2 SQIVND (reference sequence). The trim removed 1 base at V and 5 bases at J, leaving 4 bases unmatched. The CDR3 runs 15 residues. The DNA for the CDR3 is TGTGCCAGTAGTATAGTGTCAGGGGGCGAAAACATTCAGTACTTC. Its translation: CASSIVSGGENIQYF.

The chain recombines TRBV7-9 with TRBJ2-3, with 9 bases aligning to TRBD2. The CDR3 totals 16 residues. With V trimmed by 2 bases and J by 2 bases, 5 bases remained unmatched. Germline V CDR1 and CDR2: SEHNR, FQNEAQ (reference sequence). The CDR3 here is CASSLSGTSFTDTQYF. In DNA, the CDR3 is TGTGCCAGCAGCTTATCTGGGACTAGCTTCACAGATACGCAGTATTTT.

The rearrangement uses TRBV28 and TRBJ2-7; D unclear. V was pared by 6 bases and J by 2 bases, with 11 bases between. The germline V gene encodes CDR1 MDHEN and CDR2 SYDVKM. The CDR3 covers 13 residues. In DNA form, the CDR3 reads TGTGCCAGCAGACCCAGGCCTGCCTACGAGCAGTACTTC. Translated, it gives CASRPRPAYEQYF.

V is TRBV5-1 and J is TRBJ1-5; D uncertain. The CDR3 spans 12 residues. The germline CDR1 and CDR2 sequences are SGHRS and YFSETQ. The V end lost 4 bases, the J end lost 9 bases, and 11 bases lay between the germline ends. CDR3 sequence reads: CASSRRERPQHF. The CDR3, as DNA: TGCGCCAGCAGCCGTAGAGAACGGCCCCAGCATTTT.